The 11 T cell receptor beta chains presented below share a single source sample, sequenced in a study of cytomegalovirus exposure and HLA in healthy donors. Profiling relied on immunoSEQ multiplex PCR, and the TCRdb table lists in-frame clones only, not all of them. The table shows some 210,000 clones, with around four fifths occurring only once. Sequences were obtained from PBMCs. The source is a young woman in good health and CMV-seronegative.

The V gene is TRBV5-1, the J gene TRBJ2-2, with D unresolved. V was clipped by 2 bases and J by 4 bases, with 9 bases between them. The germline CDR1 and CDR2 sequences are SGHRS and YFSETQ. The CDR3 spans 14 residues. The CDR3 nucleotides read TGCGCCAGCAGCTTATCGCCCCCCACCGGGGAGCTGTTTTTT. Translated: CASSLSPPTGELFF. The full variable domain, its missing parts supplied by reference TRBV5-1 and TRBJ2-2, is KAGVTQTPRYLIKTRGQQVTLSCSPISGHRSVSWYQQTPGQGLQFLFEYFSETQRNKGNFPGRFSGRQFSNSRSEMNVSTLELGDSALYLCASSLSPPTGELFFGEGSRLTVL.

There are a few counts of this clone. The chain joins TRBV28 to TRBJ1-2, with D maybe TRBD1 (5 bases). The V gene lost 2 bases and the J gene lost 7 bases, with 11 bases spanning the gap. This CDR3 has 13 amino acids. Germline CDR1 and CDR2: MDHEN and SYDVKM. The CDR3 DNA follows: TGTGCCAGCAGTTTACTCAGGGCGGGTGGCTACACCTTC. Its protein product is CASSLLRAGGYTF.

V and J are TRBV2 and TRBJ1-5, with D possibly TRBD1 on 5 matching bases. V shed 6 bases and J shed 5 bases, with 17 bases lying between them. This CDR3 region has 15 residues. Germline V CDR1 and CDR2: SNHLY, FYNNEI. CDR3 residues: CASSREVVQDQPQHF. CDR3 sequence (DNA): TGTGCCAGCAGCCGGGAGGTCGTACAGGATCAGCCCCAGCATTTT.

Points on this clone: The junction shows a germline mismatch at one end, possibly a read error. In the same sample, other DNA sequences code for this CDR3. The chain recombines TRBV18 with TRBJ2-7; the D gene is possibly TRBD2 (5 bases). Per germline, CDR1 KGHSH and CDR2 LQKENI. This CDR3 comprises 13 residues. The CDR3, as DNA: TGTGCTAGCTCACCAGTGGCGGGTGAGGAGCAGTACTTC. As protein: CASSPVAGEEQYF.

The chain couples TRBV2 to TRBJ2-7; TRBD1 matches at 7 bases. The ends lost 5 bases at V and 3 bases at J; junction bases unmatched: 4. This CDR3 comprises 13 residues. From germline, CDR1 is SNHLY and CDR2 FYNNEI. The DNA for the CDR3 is TGTGCCAGCAGTCTCCGGGACAGCTACGAGCAGTACTTC. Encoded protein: CASSLRDSYEQYF.

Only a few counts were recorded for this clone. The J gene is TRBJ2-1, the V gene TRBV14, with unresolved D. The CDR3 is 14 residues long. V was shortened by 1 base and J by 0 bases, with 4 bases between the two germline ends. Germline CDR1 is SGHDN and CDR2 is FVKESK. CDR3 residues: CASSQGSSYNEQFF. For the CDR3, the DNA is TGTGCCAGCAGCCAAGGGAGCTCCTACAATGAGCAGTTCTTC.

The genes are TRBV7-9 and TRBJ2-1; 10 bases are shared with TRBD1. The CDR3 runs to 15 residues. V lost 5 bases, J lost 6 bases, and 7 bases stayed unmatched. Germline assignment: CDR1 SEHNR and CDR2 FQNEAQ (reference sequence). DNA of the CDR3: TGTGCCAGCAGCAAGGGACAGGGGCCCGTCAATGAGCAGTTCTTC. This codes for CASSKGQGPVNEQFF.

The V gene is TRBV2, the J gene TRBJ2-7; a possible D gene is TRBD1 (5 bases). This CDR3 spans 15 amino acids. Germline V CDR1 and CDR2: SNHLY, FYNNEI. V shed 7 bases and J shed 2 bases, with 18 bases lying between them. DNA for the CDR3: TGTGCCAGCAAGTTAGGACACCAGTCACCCTACGAGCAGTACTTC. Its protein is CASKLGHQSPYEQYF.

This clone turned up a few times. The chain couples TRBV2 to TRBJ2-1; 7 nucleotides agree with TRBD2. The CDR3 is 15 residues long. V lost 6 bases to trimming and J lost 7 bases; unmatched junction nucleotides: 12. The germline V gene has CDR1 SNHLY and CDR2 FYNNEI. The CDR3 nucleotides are TGTGCCAGCAGGGGGGAGGGGTACATTGGGAATGAGCAGTTCTTC. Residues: CASRGEGYIGNEQFF.

DNA for the CDR3: TGTGCCTGGGAGGGGGCCTATGGCTACACCTTC. This encodes CAWEGAYGYTF. The chain has TRBV30 and TRBJ1-2; TRBD1 aligns across 7 bases. The CDR3 extends over 11 amino acids. CDR1 is GTSNPN and CDR2 is SVGIG in the germline V gene (reference sequence). With V trimmed by 5 bases and J by 4 bases, 1 base remained unmatched.

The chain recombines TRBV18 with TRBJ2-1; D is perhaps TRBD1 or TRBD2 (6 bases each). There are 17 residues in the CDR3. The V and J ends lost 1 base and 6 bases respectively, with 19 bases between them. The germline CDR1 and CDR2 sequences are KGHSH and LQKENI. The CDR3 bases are TGTGCCAGCTCACCACTAGGGTTGGGGGGCAGAGGCAATGAGCAGTTCTTC. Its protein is CASSPLGLGGRGNEQFF.